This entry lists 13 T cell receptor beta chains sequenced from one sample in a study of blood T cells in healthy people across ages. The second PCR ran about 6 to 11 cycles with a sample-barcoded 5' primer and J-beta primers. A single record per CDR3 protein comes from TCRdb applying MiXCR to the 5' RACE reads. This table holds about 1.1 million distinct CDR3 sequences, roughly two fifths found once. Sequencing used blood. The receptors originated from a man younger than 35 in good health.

The CDR3 DNA follows: TGTGCCAGCAGCTTAGGGGGGCTAGTTTCCTACAATGAGCAGTTCTTC. This sequence encodes CASSLGGLVSYNEQFF. This chain joins TRBV13 and TRBJ2-1; D possibly corresponds to TRBD1 (5 bases). Germline CDR1 is PRHDT and CDR2 is FYEKMQ (reference sequence). With 0 bases removed from V and 1 base from J, the gap between germline ends came to 10 bases. This CDR3 is built from 16 residues. Together with reference TRBV13 and TRBJ2-1, the CDR3 gives the full variable domain: AAGVIQSPRHLIKEKRETATLKCYPIPRHDTVYWYQQGPGQDPQFLISFYEKMQSDKGSIPDRFSAQQFSDYHSELNMSSLELGDSALYFCASSLGGLVSYNEQFFGPGTRLTVL.

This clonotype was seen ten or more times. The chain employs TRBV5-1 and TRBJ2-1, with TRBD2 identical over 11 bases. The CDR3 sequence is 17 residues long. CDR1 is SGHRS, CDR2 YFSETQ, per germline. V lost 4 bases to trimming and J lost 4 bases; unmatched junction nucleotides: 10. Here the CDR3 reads CASSLGLAGGRYNEQFF. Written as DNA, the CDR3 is TGCGCCAGCAGCCTAGGTCTAGCGGGGGGACGATACAATGAGCAGTTCTTC.

The CDR3 DNA reads TGCAGTGCTAGAGGGCAGCCCGGGGGGTACACAGATACGCAGTATTTT. Translation gives CSARGQPGGYTDTQYF. V usage is TRBV20-1 and J usage is TRBJ2-3; 7 bases are shared with TRBD2. This CDR3 contains 16 residues. The trim removed 1 base at V and 2 bases at J, leaving 9 bases unmatched. Looked up from germline, CDR1 is DFQATT and CDR2 is SNEGSKA (reference sequence).

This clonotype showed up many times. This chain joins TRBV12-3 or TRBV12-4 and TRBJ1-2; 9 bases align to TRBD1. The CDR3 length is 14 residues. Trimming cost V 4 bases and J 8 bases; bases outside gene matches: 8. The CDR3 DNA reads TGTGCCAGCAGTTCAGGGACAGGGATTGGAGGCTACACCTTC. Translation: CASSSGTGIGGYTF.

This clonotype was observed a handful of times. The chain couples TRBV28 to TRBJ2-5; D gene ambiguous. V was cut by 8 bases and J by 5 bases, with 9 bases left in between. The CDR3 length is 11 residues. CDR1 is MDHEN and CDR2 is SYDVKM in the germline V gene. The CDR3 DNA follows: TGTGCCAGCCTAGAAATGGAGACCCAGTACTTC. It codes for CASLEMETQYF.

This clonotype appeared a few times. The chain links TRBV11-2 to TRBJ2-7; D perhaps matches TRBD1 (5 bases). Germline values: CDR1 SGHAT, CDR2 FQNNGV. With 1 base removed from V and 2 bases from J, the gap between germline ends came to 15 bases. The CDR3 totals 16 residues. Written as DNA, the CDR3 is TGTGCCAGCAGCTTAGGCTCGGCAGGGTTTACCTACGAGCAGTACTTC. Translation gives CASSLGSAGFTYEQYF.

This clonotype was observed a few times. CDR3 amino acids: CASSTTKTGELGYTF. The CDR3 DNA follows: TGTGCCAGCAGCACGACTAAGACAGGGGAACTCGGCTACACCTTC. The chain employs TRBV7-9 and TRBJ1-2, with TRBD1 identical over 8 bases. The length of the CDR3 is 15 residues. Unmatched junction bases numbered 13, after V lost 5 bases and J lost 8 bases. Germline V lookup: CDR1 SEHNR, CDR2 FQNEAQ (reference sequence).

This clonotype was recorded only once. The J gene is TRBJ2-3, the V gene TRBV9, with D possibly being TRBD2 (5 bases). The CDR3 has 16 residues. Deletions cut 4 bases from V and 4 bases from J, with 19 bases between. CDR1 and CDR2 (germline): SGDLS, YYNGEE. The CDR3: CASSPGLQDSADTQYF. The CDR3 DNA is TGTGCCAGCAGCCCCGGACTGCAGGATTCCGCAGATACGCAGTATTTT.

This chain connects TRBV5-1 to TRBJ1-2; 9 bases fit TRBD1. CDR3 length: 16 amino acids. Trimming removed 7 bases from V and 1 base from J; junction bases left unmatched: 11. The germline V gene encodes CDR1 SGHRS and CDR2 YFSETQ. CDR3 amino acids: CASRYSPGQGNYGYTF. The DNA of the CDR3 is TGCGCCAGCCGTTACTCACCGGGACAGGGTAACTATGGCTACACCTTC. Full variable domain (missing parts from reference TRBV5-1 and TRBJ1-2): KAGVTQTPRYLIKTRGQQVTLSCSPISGHRSVSWYQQTPGQGLQFLFEYFSETQRNKGNFPGRFSGRQFSNSRSEMNVSTLELGDSALYLCASRYSPGQGNYGYTFGSGTRLTVV.

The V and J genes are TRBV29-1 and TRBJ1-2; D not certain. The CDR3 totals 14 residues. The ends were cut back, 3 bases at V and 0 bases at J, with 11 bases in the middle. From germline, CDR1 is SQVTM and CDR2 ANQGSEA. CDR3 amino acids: CSVDSDGSNYGYTF. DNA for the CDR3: TGCAGCGTTGACTCGGACGGTTCTAACTATGGCTACACCTTC.

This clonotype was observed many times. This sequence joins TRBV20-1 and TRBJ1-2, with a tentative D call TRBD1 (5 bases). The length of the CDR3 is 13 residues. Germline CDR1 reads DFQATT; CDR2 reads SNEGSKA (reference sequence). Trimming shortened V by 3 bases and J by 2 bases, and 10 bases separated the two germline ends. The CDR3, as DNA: TGCAGTGCTAGCCAGGGTCGGAACTATGGCTACACCTTC. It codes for CSASQGRNYGYTF.

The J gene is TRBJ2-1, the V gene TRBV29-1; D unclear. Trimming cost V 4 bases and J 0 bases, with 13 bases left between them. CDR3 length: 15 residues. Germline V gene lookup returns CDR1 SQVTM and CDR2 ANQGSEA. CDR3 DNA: TGCAGCGTTGGTCCAGGCCTCAGCTCCTACAATGAGCAGTTCTTC. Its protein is CSVGPGLSSYNEQFF.

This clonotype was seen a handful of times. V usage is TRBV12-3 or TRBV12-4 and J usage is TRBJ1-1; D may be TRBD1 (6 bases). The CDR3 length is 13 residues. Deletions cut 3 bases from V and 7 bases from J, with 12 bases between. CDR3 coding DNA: TGTGCCAGCAGTTTCCCAGGGGAGGGTGAAGCTTTCTTT. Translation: CASSFPGEGEAFF.